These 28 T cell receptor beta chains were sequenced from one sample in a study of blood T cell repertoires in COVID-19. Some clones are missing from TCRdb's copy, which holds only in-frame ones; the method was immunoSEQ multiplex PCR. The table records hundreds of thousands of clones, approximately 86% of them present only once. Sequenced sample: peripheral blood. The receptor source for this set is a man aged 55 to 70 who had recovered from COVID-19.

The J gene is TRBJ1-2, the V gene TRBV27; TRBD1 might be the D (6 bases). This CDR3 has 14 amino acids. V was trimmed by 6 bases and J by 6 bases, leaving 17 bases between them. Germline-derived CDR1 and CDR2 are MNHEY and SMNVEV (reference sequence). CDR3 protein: CASRTQGFSDGYTF. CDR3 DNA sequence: TGTGCCAGCAGGACACAGGGCTTTAGTGATGGCTACACCTTC.

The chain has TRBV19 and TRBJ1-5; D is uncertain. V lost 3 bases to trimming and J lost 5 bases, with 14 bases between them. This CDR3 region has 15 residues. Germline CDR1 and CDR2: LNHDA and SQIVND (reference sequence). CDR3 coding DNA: TGTGCCAGTAGTATCGAGTACAGCCTATATCAGCCCCAGCATTTT. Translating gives CASSIEYSLYQPQHF.

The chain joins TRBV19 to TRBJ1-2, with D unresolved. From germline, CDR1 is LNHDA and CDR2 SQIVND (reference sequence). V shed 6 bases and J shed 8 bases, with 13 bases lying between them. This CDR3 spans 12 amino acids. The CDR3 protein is CASSLTSWGYTF. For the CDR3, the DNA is TGTGCCAGTAGCCTTACTTCTTGGGGCTACACCTTC.

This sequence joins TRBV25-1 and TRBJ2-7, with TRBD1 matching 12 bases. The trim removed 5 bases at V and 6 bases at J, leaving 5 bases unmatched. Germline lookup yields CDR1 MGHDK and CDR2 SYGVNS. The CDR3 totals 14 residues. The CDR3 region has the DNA TGTGCCAGCAGTAGGGACAGGGGGCATCGCGAGCAGTACTTC. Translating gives CASSRDRGHREQYF.

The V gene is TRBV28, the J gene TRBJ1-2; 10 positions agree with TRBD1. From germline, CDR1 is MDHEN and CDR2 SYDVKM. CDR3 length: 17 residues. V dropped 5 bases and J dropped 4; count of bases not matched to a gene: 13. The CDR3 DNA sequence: TGTGCCAGCAGTCTCTCCGGGACAGGGGAGTTTGGCTATGGCTACACCTTC. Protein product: CASSLSGTGEFGYGYTF.

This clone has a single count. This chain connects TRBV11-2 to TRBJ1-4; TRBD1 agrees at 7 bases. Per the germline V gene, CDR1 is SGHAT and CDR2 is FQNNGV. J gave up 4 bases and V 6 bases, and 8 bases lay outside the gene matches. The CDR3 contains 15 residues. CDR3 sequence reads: CASSRLGQINEKLFF. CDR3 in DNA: TGTGCCAGCAGTCGATTGGGACAGATTAATGAAAAACTGTTTTTT.

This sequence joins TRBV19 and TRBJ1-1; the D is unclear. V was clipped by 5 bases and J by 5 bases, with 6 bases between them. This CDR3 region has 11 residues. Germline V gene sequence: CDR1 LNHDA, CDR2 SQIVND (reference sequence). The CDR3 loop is CASSWRTEAFF. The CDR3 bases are TGTGCCAGTAGTTGGCGGACTGAAGCTTTCTTT.

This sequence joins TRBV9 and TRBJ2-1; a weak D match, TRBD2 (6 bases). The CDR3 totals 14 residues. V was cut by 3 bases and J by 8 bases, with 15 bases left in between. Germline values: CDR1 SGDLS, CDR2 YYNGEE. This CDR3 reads CASSESPSEHEQFF. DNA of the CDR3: TGTGCCAGCAGCGAAAGTCCTAGCGAACATGAGCAGTTCTTC.

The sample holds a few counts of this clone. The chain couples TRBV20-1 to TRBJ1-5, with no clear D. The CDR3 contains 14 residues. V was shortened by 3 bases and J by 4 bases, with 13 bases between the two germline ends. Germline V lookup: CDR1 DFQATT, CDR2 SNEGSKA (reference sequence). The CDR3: CSASPRGPNQPQHF. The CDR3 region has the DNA TGCAGTGCTAGTCCCCGGGGTCCGAATCAGCCCCAGCATTTT.

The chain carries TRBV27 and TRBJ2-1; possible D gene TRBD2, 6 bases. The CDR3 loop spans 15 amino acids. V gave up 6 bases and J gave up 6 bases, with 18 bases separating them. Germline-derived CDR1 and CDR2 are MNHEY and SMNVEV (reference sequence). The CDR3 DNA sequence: TGTGCCAGCAGCCCCCTAGTCCGGGGAGGCAATGAGCAGTTCTTC. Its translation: CASSPLVRGGNEQFF.

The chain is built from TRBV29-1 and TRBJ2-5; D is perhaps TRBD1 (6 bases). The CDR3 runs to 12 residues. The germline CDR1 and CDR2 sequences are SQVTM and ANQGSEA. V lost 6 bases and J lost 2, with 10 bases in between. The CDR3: CSVDSEQETQYF. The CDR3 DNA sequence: TGCAGCGTGGACAGTGAACAAGAGACCCAGTACTTC.

Here the CDR3 reads CAWSVRAGYVADTQYF. The CDR3, as DNA: TGTGCCTGGAGTGTACGTGCGGGGTATGTCGCAGATACGCAGTATTTT. The chain employs TRBV30 and TRBJ2-3; a possible D gene is TRBD2 (6 bases). The CDR3 has 16 amino acids. V lost 0 bases to trimming and J lost 4 bases, with 17 bases between them. Germline CDR1 reads GTSNPN; CDR2 reads SVGIG (reference sequence).

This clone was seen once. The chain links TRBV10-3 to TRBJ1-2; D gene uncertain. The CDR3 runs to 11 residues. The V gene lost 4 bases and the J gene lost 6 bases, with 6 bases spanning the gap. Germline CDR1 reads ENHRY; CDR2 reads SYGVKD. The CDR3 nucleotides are TGTGCCATCAGTGCGGAGGATGGCTACACCTTC. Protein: CAISAEDGYTF.

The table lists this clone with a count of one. The CDR3 reads CASSLGTAYSPLHF. The DNA of the CDR3 is TGTGCCAGCAGCCTCGGGACAGCGTATTCACCCCTCCACTTT. The chain has TRBV7-9 and TRBJ1-6; 7 bases are shared with TRBD1. Trimming cost V 5 bases and J 8 bases; bases outside gene matches: 6. The CDR3 has 14 residues. CDR1 is SEHNR and CDR2 is FQNEAQ in the germline V gene (reference sequence).

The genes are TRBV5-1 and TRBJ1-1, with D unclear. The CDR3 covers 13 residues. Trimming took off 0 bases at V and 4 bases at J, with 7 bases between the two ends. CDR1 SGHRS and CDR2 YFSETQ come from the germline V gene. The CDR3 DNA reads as TGCGCCAGCAGCTTGGACAGACGCACTGAAGCTTTCTTT. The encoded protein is CASSLDRRTEAFF.

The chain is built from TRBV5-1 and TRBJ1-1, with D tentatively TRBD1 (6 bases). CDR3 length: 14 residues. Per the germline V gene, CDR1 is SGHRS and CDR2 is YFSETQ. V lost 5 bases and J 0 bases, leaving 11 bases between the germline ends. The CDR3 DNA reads TGCGCCAGCAGTCGACAGGTCATGAACACTGAAGCTTTCTTT. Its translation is CASSRQVMNTEAFF. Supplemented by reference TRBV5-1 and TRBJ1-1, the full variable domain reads KAGVTQTPRYLIKTRGQQVTLSCSPISGHRSVSWYQQTPGQGLQFLFEYFSETQRNKGNFPGRFSGRQFSNSRSEMNVSTLELGDSALYLCASSRQVMNTEAFFGQGTRLTVV.

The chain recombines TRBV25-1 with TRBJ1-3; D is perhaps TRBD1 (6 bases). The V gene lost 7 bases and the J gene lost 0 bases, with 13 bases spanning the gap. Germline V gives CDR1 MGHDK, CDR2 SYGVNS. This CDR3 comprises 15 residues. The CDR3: CASKPQGLSGNTIYF. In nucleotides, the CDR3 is TGTGCCAGCAAACCACAGGGCCTCTCTGGAAACACCATATATTTT.

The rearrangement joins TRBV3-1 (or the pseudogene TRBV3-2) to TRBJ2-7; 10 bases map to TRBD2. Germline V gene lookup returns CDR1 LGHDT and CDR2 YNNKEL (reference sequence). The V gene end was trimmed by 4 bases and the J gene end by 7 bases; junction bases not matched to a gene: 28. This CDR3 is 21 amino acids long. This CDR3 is CASSPLPWGTSAQDDFWEQYV. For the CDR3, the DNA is TGTGCCAGCAGCCCCTTACCGTGGGGGACTAGCGCACAGGACGACTTCTGGGAGCAGTACGTC.

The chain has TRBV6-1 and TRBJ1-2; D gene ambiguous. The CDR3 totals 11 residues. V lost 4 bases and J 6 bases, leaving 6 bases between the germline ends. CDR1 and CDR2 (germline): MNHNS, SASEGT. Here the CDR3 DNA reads TGTGCCAGCAGTGGTACAGATGGCTACACCTTC. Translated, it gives CASSGTDGYTF.

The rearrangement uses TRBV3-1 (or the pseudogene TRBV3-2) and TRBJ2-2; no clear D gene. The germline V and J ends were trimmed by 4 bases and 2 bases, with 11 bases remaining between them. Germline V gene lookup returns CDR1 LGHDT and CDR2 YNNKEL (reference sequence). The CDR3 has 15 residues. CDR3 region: CASSPWASNTGELFF. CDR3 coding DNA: TGTGCCAGCAGCCCATGGGCCAGCAACACCGGGGAGCTGTTTTTT.

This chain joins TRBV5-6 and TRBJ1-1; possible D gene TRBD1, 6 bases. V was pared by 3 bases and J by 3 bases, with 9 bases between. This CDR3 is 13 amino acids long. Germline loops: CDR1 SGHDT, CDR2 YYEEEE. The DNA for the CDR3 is TGTGCCAGCAGCTGGGGACATGACACTGAAGCTTTCTTT. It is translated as CASSWGHDTEAFF.

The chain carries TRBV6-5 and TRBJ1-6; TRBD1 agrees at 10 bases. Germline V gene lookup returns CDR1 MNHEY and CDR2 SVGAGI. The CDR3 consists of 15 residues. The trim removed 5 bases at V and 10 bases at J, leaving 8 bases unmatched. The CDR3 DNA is TGTGCCAGCAGTCGACAGGGGGCCCTTATCTCACCCCTCCACTTT. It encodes CASSRQGALISPLHF.

CDR3 protein: CASSGMGAARSFYGYTF. CDR3 in DNA: TGCGCCAGCAGCGGGATGGGAGCGGCCCGATCGTTCTATGGCTACACCTTC. The chain carries TRBV5-1 and TRBJ1-2, with no clear D. This CDR3 has 17 amino acids. V was cut by 4 bases and J by 4 bases, with 23 bases left in between. From germline, CDR1 is SGHRS and CDR2 YFSETQ.

The CDR3 is CATQGLEAKNIQYF. CDR3 sequence (DNA): TGTGCCACGCAGGGGTTGGAAGCCAAAAACATTCAGTACTTC. The chain combines TRBV3-1 (or the pseudogene TRBV3-2) with TRBJ2-4, with D perhaps matching TRBD1 (6 bases). Per the germline V gene, CDR1 is LGHDT and CDR2 is YNNKEL (reference sequence). The CDR3 runs 14 residues. V shed 10 bases and J shed 0 bases, with 13 bases lying between them.

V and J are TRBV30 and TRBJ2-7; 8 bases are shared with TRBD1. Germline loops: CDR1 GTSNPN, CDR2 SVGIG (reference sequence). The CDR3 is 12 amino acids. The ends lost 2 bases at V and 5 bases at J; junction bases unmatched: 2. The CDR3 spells CAWSRQGNEQYF. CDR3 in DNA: TGTGCCTGGAGTAGACAGGGGAACGAGCAGTACTTC. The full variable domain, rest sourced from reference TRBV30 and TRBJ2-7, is SQTIHQWPATLVQPVGSPLSLECTVEGTSNPNLYWYRQAAGRGLQLLFYSVGIGQISSEVPQNLSASRPQDRQFILSSKKLLLSDSGFYLCAWSRQGNEQYFGPGTRLTVT.

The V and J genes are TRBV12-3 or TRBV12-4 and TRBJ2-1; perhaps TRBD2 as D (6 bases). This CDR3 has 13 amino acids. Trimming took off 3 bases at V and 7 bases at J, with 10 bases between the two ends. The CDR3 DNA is TGTGCCAGCAGTTTTATCCGGGGGAATGAGCAGTTCTTC. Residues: CASSFIRGNEQFF.

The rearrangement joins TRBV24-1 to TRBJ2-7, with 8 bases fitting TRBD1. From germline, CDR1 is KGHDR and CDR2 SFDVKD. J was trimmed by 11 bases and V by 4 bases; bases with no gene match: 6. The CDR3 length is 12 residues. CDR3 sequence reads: CATSESGQGKYV. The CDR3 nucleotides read TGTGCCACCAGTGAATCCGGACAGGGTAAGTACGTC.

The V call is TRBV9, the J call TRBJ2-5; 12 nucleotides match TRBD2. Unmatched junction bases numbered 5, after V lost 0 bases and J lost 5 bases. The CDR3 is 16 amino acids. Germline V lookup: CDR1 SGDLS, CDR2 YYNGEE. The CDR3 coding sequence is TGTGCCAGCAGCGTAGTCTCTAGCGGGGGGGCGGAGACCCAGTACTTC. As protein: CASSVVSSGGAETQYF.